These 13 T cell receptor beta chains were all obtained from the same sample, sequenced in a study of tumor-infiltrating lymphocytes in primary liver carcinoma. Making TCR beta cDNA involved around 510 ng total RNA and a constant-region primer. Generation of the TCR beta libraries relied on three nested multiplex PCR rounds using slightly modified ARM-PCR. Two initial PCR rounds of ten to eleven cycles each paired TRBV1-TRBV30 forward primers with a C-beta reverse primer. MiXCR was run by TCRdb on the multiplex PCR reads, yielding one entry per CDR3 protein. The sample has about 44,000 distinct CDR3 sequences, about 80% seen once. Each 20-30 mg portion of unsorted bulk tissue served as the source for co-extraction of RNA and DNA. Sequencing used liver tumor tissue from sampling region 3. Subset specified: tumor region T3, left-lateral pole. Source of these receptors: a man aged 40-55 years with primary liver carcinoma and hepatitis B virus infection.

This clonotype came up once. The rearrangement links TRBV6-6 to TRBJ2-1; 14 bases line up with TRBD2. The CDR3 covers 15 residues. The V and J ends lost 7 bases and 7 bases, in that order; junction bases with no gene match: 6. The germline CDR1 and CDR2 sequences are MNHNY and SVGAGI (reference sequence). The CDR3 protein is CASNSGTSGGNEQFF. The CDR3 nucleotides are TGTGCCAGCAATTCTGGGACTAGCGGGGGTAATGAGCAGTTCTTC.

The chain uses TRBV14 and TRBJ2-7; TRBD1 aligns across 8 bases. The length of the CDR3 is 16 residues. Germline CDR1 SGHDN, CDR2 FVKESK. V lost 7 bases and J lost 5; bases outside the gene matches: 16. The CDR3 DNA follows: TGTGCCAGCAACCTCAGGGGGACAGGAACTGCCAACGAGCAGTACTTC. This codes for CASNLRGTGTANEQYF.

The CDR3 DNA reads as TGTGCCAGCAGCTCTCCAAGTGAGCAGTTCTTC. Its translation is CASSSPSEQFF. This chain uses TRBV7-9 with TRBJ2-1; D remains unclear. The germline gives CDR1 SEHNR, CDR2 FQNEAQ (reference sequence). The CDR3 covers 11 residues. Between the trimmed V and J ends, which lost 4 bases and 9 bases, there was a span of 7 bases.

The CDR3 nucleotides are TGTGCCAGCAGCTTTGGGGGCGGGTTAACCTACGAGCAGTACTTC. Protein product: CASSFGGGLTYEQYF. J is TRBJ2-7 and V is TRBV7-2; a possible D gene is TRBD1 (6 bases). Trimming took 3 bases from V and 2 from J, leaving 14 bases between them. The germline gives CDR1 SGHTA, CDR2 FQGNSA. The CDR3 has 15 amino acids. The variable domain in full, completed from reference TRBV7-2 and TRBJ2-7, reads GAGVSQSPSNKVTEKGKDVELRCDPISGHTALYWYRQSLGQGLEFLIYFQGNSAPDKSGLPSDRFSAERTGGSVSTLTIQRTQQEDSAVYLCASSFGGGLTYEQYFGPGTRLTVT.

V gene TRBV27 combines with J gene TRBJ2-1; D remains unclear. Germline assignment: CDR1 MNHEY and CDR2 SMNVEV (reference sequence). The V end lost 5 bases, the J end lost 0 bases, and 11 bases lay between the germline ends. CDR3 length: 15 residues. CDR3 residues: CASSTSFSSYNEQFF. In DNA form, the CDR3 reads TGTGCCAGCAGTACGAGTTTTAGCTCCTACAATGAGCAGTTCTTC.

As to this clonotype: The junction departs from germline at one end; a sequencing error may be responsible. The V call is TRBV11-2, the J call TRBJ2-1, with D possibly being TRBD2 (6 bases). Germline V gives CDR1 SGHAT, CDR2 FQNNGV. CDR3 length: 18 amino acids. The DNA for the CDR3 is TGTGCCAGCAGCTATGACCCTAGGAGGACCGGGGGTTACGATGAGCAGTTGTTC. It translates to CASSYDPRRTGGYDEQLF.

Ten or more counts support this clonotype. V usage is TRBV29-1 and J usage is TRBJ2-2; no reliable D call. The germline CDR1 and CDR2 sequences are SQVTM and ANQGSEA. The ends were cut back, 8 bases at V and 5 bases at J, with 15 bases in the middle. The CDR3 runs to 13 residues. CDR3: CSYVFDQTGELFF. The CDR3 nucleotides are TGCAGCTACGTTTTTGACCAAACCGGGGAGCTGTTTTTT.

V and J are TRBV4-2 and TRBJ1-6; TRBD1 might be the D (6 bases). The germline V gene has CDR1 LGHNA and CDR2 YNFKEQ. Between the trimmed V and J ends, which lost 8 bases and 11 bases, there was a span of 22 bases. This CDR3 has 15 residues. CDR3 in amino acids: CASGRLDSENPPLHF. CDR3 coding DNA: TGTGCCAGCGGCCGCTTGGACAGTGAGAATCCACCCCTCCACTTT.

The chain couples TRBV6-2 or TRBV6-3 to TRBJ2-7; D possibly corresponds to TRBD1 (6 bases). Trimming cost V 5 bases and J 0 bases, with 14 bases left between them. The germline gives CDR1 MNHEY, CDR2 SVGEGT. This CDR3 contains 15 residues. The CDR3 spells CASSLLRQVSYEQYF. Written as DNA, the CDR3 is TGTGCCAGCAGTCTCCTTCGACAGGTCTCCTACGAGCAGTACTTC.

Concerning this clonotype itself: The CDR3 end shows no conserved phenylalanine or tryptophan, and so a read error is likely. The V gene is TRBV29-1, the J gene TRBJ2-5, with no clear D. This CDR3 has 13 amino acids. Germline V gene data show CDR1 as SQVTM and CDR2 as ANQGSEA. CDR3 nucleotide sequence: TGCAACGTTGACGAGATAACCGGAGAGACCCAGTACGTC. The encoded protein is CNVDEITGETQYV.

For the CDR3, the DNA is TGTGCCATCAGTAATACCGGGACAGGAGGCAAATACGAGCAGTACGTC. It is translated as CAISNTGTGGKYEQYV. The J gene is TRBJ2-7, the V gene TRBV10-3; 8 bases fit TRBD1. CDR3 length: 16 residues. V dropped 5 bases and J dropped 4; count of bases not matched to a gene: 13. Germline lookup yields CDR1 ENHRY and CDR2 SYGVKD.

This clonotype was detected many times. This chain links TRBV6-2 or TRBV6-3 with TRBJ2-3, with D maybe TRBD1 (5 bases). The germline V gene has CDR1 MNHEY and CDR2 SVGEGT. V was shortened by 8 bases and J by 2 bases, with 14 bases between the two germline ends. The CDR3 is 14 residues long. CDR3 sequence (DNA): TGTGCCAGCGGTGAGACAGCCTCCACAGATACGCAGTATTTT. Protein sequence: CASGETASTDTQYF.

Worth noting for this clonotype: The final CDR3 position lacks the conserved phenylalanine or tryptophan, pointing to a likely read error. The rearrangement uses TRBV11-2 and TRBJ2-1; D remains unclear. This CDR3 contains 13 residues. Trimming shortened V by 2 bases and J by 8 bases, and 10 bases separated the two germline ends. The germline V gene encodes CDR1 SGHAT and CDR2 FQNNGV. The CDR3 nucleotides are TGTGCCAGCAGCTTAAATGGTACCTATGAGCAGTTCATC. Translated, it gives CASSLNGTYEQFI.